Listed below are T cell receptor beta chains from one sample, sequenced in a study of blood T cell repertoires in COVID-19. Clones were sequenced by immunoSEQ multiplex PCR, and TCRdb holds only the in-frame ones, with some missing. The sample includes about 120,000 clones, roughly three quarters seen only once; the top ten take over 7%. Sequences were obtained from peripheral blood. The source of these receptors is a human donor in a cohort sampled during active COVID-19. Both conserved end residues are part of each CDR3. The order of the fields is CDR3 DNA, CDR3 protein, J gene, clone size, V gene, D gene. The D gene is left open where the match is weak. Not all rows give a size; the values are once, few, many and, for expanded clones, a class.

DNA: TGTGCCAGTAGTATAGATGGAGCGGGAGGACGTGGCGAGCAGTACTTC; CDR3: CASSIDGAGGRGEQYF; J: TRBJ2-7; size: -; V: TRBV19; D: TRBD2
DNA: TGTGCCAGCAGCCAAGATCGGGATTTCGAGCAGTACTTC; CDR3: CASSQDRDFEQYF; J: TRBJ2-7; size: -; V: TRBV3-1/TRBV3-2; D: -
DNA: TGTGCCAGCAGCGATGGGACAGGGTACAATGGCTACACCTTC; CDR3: CASSDGTGYNGYTF; J: TRBJ1-2; size: -; V: TRBV11-3; D: TRBD1
DNA: TGTGCCAGCAGTGAAGAACGGGATGGGCAGCCCCAGCATTTT; CDR3: CASSEERDGQPQHF; J: TRBJ1-5; size: -; V: TRBV6-1; D: -
DNA: TGTGCCAGCACCCAGGGTGACTATGGCTACACCTTC; CDR3: CASTQGDYGYTF; J: TRBJ1-2; size: once; V: TRBV6-6; D: -
DNA: TGTGCCAGCAGCCTACCGGGACAGGGGAACGAAAAACTGTTTTTT; CDR3: CASSLPGQGNEKLFF; J: TRBJ1-4; size: -; V: TRBV3-1/TRBV3-2; D: TRBD1
DNA: TGTGCCAGCAGTTTAGGGGGGTTTCAGCCCCAGCATTTT; CDR3: CASSLGGFQPQHF; J: TRBJ1-5; size: -; V: TRBV28; D: -
DNA: TGTGCCAGCAGTTTACAGCAGTCGACCTATAATTCACCCCTCCACTTT; CDR3: CASSLQQSTYNSPLHF; J: TRBJ1-6; size: few; V: TRBV6-5; D: -
DNA: TGTGCCAGCAGCTTCAGGGGGCAGGATGAGCAGTTCTTC; CDR3: CASSFRGQDEQFF; J: TRBJ2-1; size: -; V: TRBV7-9; D: TRBD1
DNA: TGTGCCAGCAGCCCTCGGATCCTTGCCAGCGGGGGCTACGAGCAGTACTTC; CDR3: CASSPRILASGGYEQYF; J: TRBJ2-7; size: -; V: TRBV3-1/TRBV3-2; D: TRBD2
DNA: TGCGCCAGCAGCCAGGAGGATAGCGTCTCCTACGAGCAGTACTTC; CDR3: CASSQEDSVSYEQYF; J: TRBJ2-7; size: -; V: TRBV4-1; D: -
DNA: TGCGCCAGCAGCTACCTAGGAGGGACAGGGGCCCTTAACTATGGCTACACCTTC; CDR3: CASSYLGGTGALNYGYTF; J: TRBJ1-2; size: -; V: TRBV5-1; D: TRBD1
DNA: TGTGCCTGGATGGGACAGGCCGGAGGCTACACCTTC; CDR3: CAWMGQAGGYTF; J: TRBJ1-2; size: few; V: TRBV30; D: TRBD1
DNA: TGTGCTAGCAGCCGGCAGGCGGGAGATGTCGGGGAGCTGTTTTTT; CDR3: CASSRQAGDVGELFF; J: TRBJ2-2; size: few; V: TRBV7-7; D: TRBD2